This T cell receptor beta chain was sequenced for a study of blood T cell repertoires in COVID-19. This table comes from immunoSEQ multiplex PCR, and its TCRdb copy is limited to in-frame clones, with some not included. The sample carries more than 75,000 clones, approximately 88% recorded once. The specimen was peripheral blood. The TCR sequence derives from a man younger than 40 with acute or convalescent COVID-19.

CDR3 in amino acids: CASSQEKAGGYNEQFF. DNA of the CDR3: TGCGCCAGCAGCCAAGAGAAAGCGGGAGGATACAATGAGCAGTTCTTC. J is TRBJ2-1 and V is TRBV4-1; TRBD2 aligns across 9 bases. The V gene end was trimmed by 0 bases and the J gene end by 4 bases; junction bases not matched to a gene: 4. CDR1 and CDR2 from the germline V gene are MGHRA and YSYEKL. The CDR3 runs 16 residues.